This TCR beta chain was sequenced for a study of identifying expanded T cells in peripheral blood. Notes on the study in general: Approximately 2-week clone count variance significantly increased as total template count grew. Differentially abundant clones: 1 to 1.5 between replicates, around 16 at around 15 days, less than 20 at four.

Notes on this clone: Antigen specificity is unknown.

This CDR3 region has 16 residues. V was clipped by 0 bases and J by 5 bases, with 12 bases between them. Germline values: CDR1 SGHRS, CDR2 YFSETQ. No infections or other immune events were documented during collection. Assay used: immunoSEQ multiplex PCR; TCRdb lists only in-frame clones, some missing. Of about 58,000 clones listed, approximately 90% are singletons. The TCR comes from a person aged 18-69 years in good health. Material for sequencing was blood. The chain employs TRBV5-1 and TRBJ1-6; tentatively, D is TRBD1 (5 bases). CDR3 in DNA: TGCGCCAGCAGCTTGGCCCCCGGGGGGAATAATTCACCCCTCCACTTT. It specifies CASSLAPGGNNSPLHF.